A selection of T cell receptor beta chains follows, all from one sample in a study of OX40 agonist ivuxolimab in advanced cancers. Clones were read by immunoSEQ multiplex PCR, and TCRdb kept only the in-frame ones, dropping some. The data hold approximately 60,000 clones, with about four fifths observed a single time. Material: CD4+ or CD8+ T cells sorted from blood, obtained in a trial of the OX40 agonist ivuxolimab. These receptors all come from an adult with an advanced solid tumor such as melanoma, head and neck, liver or kidney cancer. Both conserved end residues are trimmed from each CDR3. The D gene is left open where the match is weak. Clone size, where shown, is once, few, many, or a class for clones that have expanded.

D | J | length | V | size | CDR3
. | TRBJ1-1 | 12 | TRBV11-2 | . | ASSLTPANTEAF
TRBD2 | TRBJ2-7 | 14 | TRBV7-2 | . | ASSPGGGRWSYEQY
. | TRBJ1-1 | 10 | TRBV11-3 | . | ASSSGNTEAF
. | TRBJ1-4 | 15 | TRBV4-3 | . | ASSHYRDLNTPEKLF
. | TRBJ2-1 | 13 | TRBV4-3 | . | ASSLAGGSYNEQF
. | TRBJ1-2 | 14 | TRBV4-3 | . | ASSQGLQGPNYGYT
TRBD1 | TRBJ1-1 | 13 | TRBV6-5 | . | ASRIGTGQNTEAF
. | TRBJ2-2 | 12 | TRBV7-2 | . | ASRAGRRFGELF
TRBD1 | TRBJ1-2 | 11 | TRBV30 | few | AWNYRGRTGYT
TRBD1 | TRBJ1-1 | 13 | TRBV7-2 | . | ASSWATGGFTEAF
TRBD1 | TRBJ1-2 | 12 | TRBV6-5 | . | ASSRQGANYGYT
. | TRBJ1-4 | 12 | TRBV29-1 | . | SVQETPGSEKLF
. | TRBJ1-5 | 10 | TRBV27 | few | ASSFKNQPQH
. | TRBJ2-2 | 12 | TRBV6-1 | . | ASKITGNTGELF
. | TRBJ1-1 | 13 | TRBV6-6 | . | ASSYSYRARTEAF
. | TRBJ1-2 | 14 | TRBV5-6 | . | ASSLYSAWTNYGYT
. | TRBJ1-1 | 10 | TRBV2 | . | ASSSPPTEAF
. | TRBJ1-1 | 14 | TRBV2 | medium-sized | ASSGAGVTRNTEAF
TRBD1 | TRBJ1-1 | 13 | TRBV4-2 | few | ASSQDDRDNTEAF
. | TRBJ2-7 | 11 | TRBV6-6 | . | ASSYERGYEQY
. | TRBJ2-2 | 14 | TRBV7-7 | . | ASSSGRLINTGELF
. | TRBJ2-7 | 13 | TRBV10-3 | . | AISDERLLSYEQY
TRBD2 | TRBJ2-5 | 14 | TRBV30 | . | AWSSGTTTGGETQY
. | TRBJ1-1 | 11 | TRBV11-3 | . | ASSGTRFTEAF
TRBD2 | TRBJ2-1 | 12 | TRBV7-2 | . | ASTSPSGSNEQF
. | TRBJ2-5 | 11 | TRBV11-3 | . | ASSPRGGETQY
. | TRBJ1-2 | 12 | TRBV7-2 | . | ASSLAPAVGGYT
TRBD2 | TRBJ2-3 | 14 | TRBV19 | few | ASSSGGGASTDTQY
TRBD1 | TRBJ2-1 | 12 | TRBV6-1 | . | ASSEIPGGYEQF
. | TRBJ2-7 | 14 | TRBV7-2 | once | ASSKQGVTSSYEQY
. | TRBJ1-5 | 11 | TRBV29-1 | . | SVKDTPNQPQH
. | TRBJ2-3 | 12 | TRBV9 | . | ASSGQIPTDTQY
. | TRBJ1-2 | 12 | TRBV30 | . | AWRPGALSYGYT
. | TRBJ1-2 | 11 | TRBV2 | . | ASRQGEDYGYT
TRBD1 | TRBJ2-7 | 13 | TRBV7-2 | few | ASSFPTGASYEQY
TRBD1 | TRBJ1-5 | 13 | TRBV5-6 | few | ASSTRTGGNQPQH
. | TRBJ2-3 | 11 | TRBV30 | . | AWSVEGPDTQY
TRBD1 | TRBJ1-2 | 10 | TRBV25-1 | . | ASNDRGYGYT